This passage covers 19 T cell receptor beta chains from one sample sequenced in a study of vaccination effects on CD4 cells after COVID-19. The protocol was immunoSEQ multiplex PCR, while the TCRdb copy is restricted to in-frame clones and leaves out a portion. Among 25,000 to 35,000 clones listed, around 75% were seen once. These receptors have no known antigen. Viral peptide pool expansion of antigen-specific CD4+ T cells preceded sequencing in the ViraFEST assay. CD4+ T cell isolation took place after about nine days of culture. People in the vaccine group had not been infected with SARS-CoV-2 before, and their nucleocapsid antibodies were negative. The specimen was CD4+ T cells from PBMCs cultured with SARS-CoV-2 spike peptides, collected before COVID-19 vaccination. The source of these receptors is a human donor who received a COVID-19 vaccine.

This clone has just a few counts. The chain links TRBV25-1 to TRBJ1-6, with D tentatively TRBD1 (5 bases). The CDR3 has 14 amino acids. Trimming removed 4 bases from V and 8 bases from J, with 12 bases in between. Germline assignment: CDR1 MGHDK and CDR2 SYGVNS. The CDR3 protein is CASSVSGTYSPLHF. The DNA of the CDR3 is TGTGCCAGCAGTGTCTCTGGGACTTATTCACCCCTCCACTTT.

This clone occurred a few times. This sequence joins TRBV5-1 and TRBJ1-6, with 9 bases fitting TRBD1. With V trimmed by 4 bases and J by 6 bases, 2 bases remained unmatched. This CDR3 has 14 residues. In germline, CDR1 is SGHRS, CDR2 YFSETQ. The CDR3: CASSLGQGNSPLHF. CDR3 DNA: TGCGCCAGCAGCCTGGGACAGGGTAATTCACCCCTCCACTTT.

This clone turned up a few times. The chain couples TRBV12-3 or TRBV12-4 to TRBJ2-7, with D tentatively TRBD1 or TRBD2 (5 bases each). The CDR3 consists of 13 residues. The ends were cut back, 2 bases at V and 7 bases at J, with 12 bases in the middle. The CDR3 is CASSLNRWREQYF. The CDR3 nucleotides are TGTGCCAGCAGTTTAAACAGGTGGAGGGAGCAGTACTTC.

The gene calls are TRBV25-1 and TRBJ1-5, with D perhaps matching TRBD1 (6 bases). Trimming stripped 5 bases from V and 7 bases from J, with 12 bases between. Per the germline V gene, CDR1 is MGHDK and CDR2 is SYGVNS. The CDR3 extends over 13 amino acids. The CDR3 region is CASSSGAGQPQHF. Written as DNA, the CDR3 is TGTGCCAGCAGTTCGGGGGCTGGGCAGCCCCAGCATTTT.

The V gene is TRBV5-1, the J gene TRBJ1-1; 9 bases fit TRBD1. CDR3 size: 14 residues. In germline, CDR1 is SGHRS, CDR2 YFSETQ. V gave up 6 bases and J gave up 5 bases; unmatched junction bases: 8. CDR3: CASNRDRGGTEAFF. The CDR3 DNA follows: TGCGCCAGCAACCGTGACAGGGGGGGGACTGAAGCTTTCTTT. The complete variable domain, with remaining parts taken from reference TRBV5-1 and TRBJ1-1, reads KAGVTQTPRYLIKTRGQQVTLSCSPISGHRSVSWYQQTPGQGLQFLFEYFSETQRNKGNFPGRFSGRQFSNSRSEMNVSTLELGDSALYLCASNRDRGGTEAFFGQGTRLTVV.

DNA for the CDR3: TGCAGCGTTGAAGATTGGGGGACTAGCGGCCTTCGGGGGGAGCAGTTCTTC. The encoded protein is CSVEDWGTSGLRGEQFF. The chain uses TRBV29-1 and TRBJ2-1; 11 positions agree with TRBD2. J gave up 10 bases and V 0 bases, and 14 bases lay outside the gene matches. The germline CDR1 and CDR2 sequences are SQVTM and ANQGSEA. The CDR3 totals 17 residues.

CDR3 protein: CASGYGNQPQHF. DNA for the CDR3: TGTGCTAGTGGTTACGGCAATCAGCCCCAGCATTTT. This chain joins TRBV12-5 and TRBJ1-5; D is unclear. The CDR3 length is 12 residues. Trimming took 4 bases from V and 2 from J, leaving 3 bases between them. The V gene's germline CDR1 is LGHNT and CDR2 FRNRAP.

CDR3 nucleotides: TGTGCCACCAGCAGAGTAACAGGGTTGGACTATGGCTACACCTTC. It translates to CATSRVTGLDYGYTF. This chain uses TRBV15 with TRBJ1-2; tentatively, D is TRBD1 (6 bases). Deletions cut 1 base from V and 3 bases from J, with 12 bases between. This CDR3 has 15 residues. Germline lookup yields CDR1 LNHNV and CDR2 YYDKDF (reference sequence).

V is TRBV19 and J is TRBJ1-1; D is unresolved. Germline V gives CDR1 LNHDA, CDR2 SQIVND (reference sequence). Trimming removed 6 bases at V and 10 bases at J, with 24 bases between. The CDR3 extends over 15 amino acids. CDR3 protein: CASRQDHRSEVGAFF. The CDR3 nucleotides are TGTGCCAGTAGGCAGGACCATCGGTCGGAGGTCGGAGCTTTCTTT. The entire variable domain, with the rest obtained from reference TRBV19 and TRBJ1-1, is as follows: DGGITQSPKYLFRKEGQNVTLSCEQNLNHDAMYWYRQDPGQGLRLIYYSQIVNDFQKGDIAEGYSVSREKKESFPLTVTSAQKNPTAFYLCASRQDHRSEVGAFFGQGTRLTVV.

This rearrangement joins TRBV19 to TRBJ1-1; 7 nucleotides line up with TRBD1. Trimming took 6 bases from V and 3 from J; bases not matched to a gene: 7. The CDR3 length is 14 residues. CDR1 is LNHDA, CDR2 SQIVND, per germline (reference sequence). CDR3 nucleotides: TGTGCCAGTAGGGGGGGACAGTTCTACACTGAAGCTTTCTTT. Encoded protein: CASRGGQFYTEAFF.

The CDR3 here is CASSPLGTSRETQYF. CDR3 nucleotides: TGTGCCAGCAGTCCGTTGGGGACTAGCAGAGAGACCCAGTACTTC. The J gene is TRBJ2-5, the V gene TRBV6-4; 9 bases match TRBD2. Germline-derived CDR1 and CDR2 are MRHNA and SNTAGT. The CDR3 totals 15 residues. V lost 5 bases to trimming and J lost 4 bases; unmatched junction nucleotides: 8.

The chain joins TRBV30 to TRBJ1-4, with D unclear. This CDR3 comprises 13 residues. Trimming took 0 bases from V and 7 from J, leaving 9 bases between them. Germline V gene sequence: CDR1 GTSNPN, CDR2 SVGIG (reference sequence). CDR3 DNA sequence: TGTGCCTGGAGTGTTTGGACGGGTGAAAAACTGTTTTTT. It codes for CAWSVWTGEKLFF.

The V and J genes are TRBV11-2 and TRBJ2-7; D gene uncertain. Germline CDR1 reads SGHAT; CDR2 reads FQNNGV. With 5 bases removed from V and 3 bases from J, the gap between germline ends came to 8 bases. CDR3 length equals 12 residues. This CDR3 reads CASSPTNYEQYF. The CDR3 DNA reads as TGTGCCAGCAGCCCCACTAACTACGAGCAGTACTTC.

This clone was found once. CDR3 bases: TGTGCCAGCTCACCAGCCCGGAGGCGGGGGGGAGAGACCCAGTACTTC. Its translation: CASSPARRRGGETQYF. The chain carries TRBV18 and TRBJ2-5, with 9 positions matching TRBD2. Germline CDR1 and CDR2: KGHSH and LQKENI. J gave up 4 bases and V 2 bases, and 8 bases lay outside the gene matches. The CDR3 covers 16 residues.

This clone was observed a few times. The genes are TRBV5-4 and TRBJ1-4; 7 nucleotides align to TRBD1. The CDR3 length is 15 residues. Germline CDR1 and CDR2: SGHNT and YYREEE (reference sequence). The junction had 9 bases not matched to a gene; V was cut back by 4 bases and J by 6 bases. The chain's CDR3 is CASSVGTVTHEKLFF. The CDR3 DNA follows: TGTGCCAGCAGCGTAGGGACAGTGACTCATGAAAAACTGTTTTTT.

This sequence joins TRBV5-6 and TRBJ1-6; 7 positions agree with TRBD1. The CDR3 extends over 14 amino acids. Looked up from germline, CDR1 is SGHDT and CDR2 is YYEEEE. The V segment lost 0 bases and the J segment 10 bases; nucleotides outside the gene matches: 4. In DNA, the CDR3 is TGTGCCAGCAGCTTGGGTGACAGGGACTCACCCCTCCACTTT. Protein sequence: CASSLGDRDSPLHF.

The chain uses TRBV6-5 and TRBJ1-1; D not certain. Germline V gives CDR1 MNHEY, CDR2 SVGAGI. Deletions cut 4 bases from V and 4 bases from J, with 10 bases between. The CDR3 contains 13 residues. CDR3: CASSSRRGTEAFF. CDR3 nucleotide sequence: TGTGCCAGCAGTTCCAGACGCGGCACTGAAGCTTTCTTT.

CDR3 coding DNA: TGCGCCAGCAGCCGAGACGCATTCCCCTCCTACAATGAGCAGTTCTTC. Encoded protein: CASSRDAFPSYNEQFF. The chain combines TRBV4-1 with TRBJ2-1; D uncertain. V dropped 4 bases and J dropped 0 bases, with 13 bases sitting between them. Germline CDR1 is MGHRA and CDR2 is YSYEKL. CDR3 size: 16 residues.

The J gene is TRBJ2-7, the V gene TRBV6-5; D is perhaps TRBD1 or TRBD2 (5 bases each). V lost 8 bases, J lost 0 bases, and 14 bases lay in between. Germline values: CDR1 MNHEY, CDR2 SVGAGI. The CDR3 has 14 amino acids. In DNA form, the CDR3 reads TGTGCCAGCCAGAGGGGCCTCAGCTCCTACGAGCAGTACTTC. Translating gives CASQRGLSSYEQYF.